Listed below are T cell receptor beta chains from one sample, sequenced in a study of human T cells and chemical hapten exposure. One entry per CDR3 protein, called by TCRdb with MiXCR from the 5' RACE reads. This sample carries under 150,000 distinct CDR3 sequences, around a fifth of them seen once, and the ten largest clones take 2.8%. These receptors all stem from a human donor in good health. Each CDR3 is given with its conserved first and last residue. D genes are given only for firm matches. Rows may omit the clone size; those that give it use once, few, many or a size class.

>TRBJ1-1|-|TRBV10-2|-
CASSVPRGAQSEAFF
TGCGCCAGCAGTGTCCCGAGGGGCGCTCAATCTGAAGCTTTCTTT
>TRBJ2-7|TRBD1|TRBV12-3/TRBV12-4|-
CASSWSGTGDEQYF
TGTGCCAGCAGTTGGTCCGGGACAGGGGACGAGCAGTACTTC
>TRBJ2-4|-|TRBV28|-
CASSSTWGRYF
TGTGCCAGCAGTTCAACTTGGGGCAGGTACTTC
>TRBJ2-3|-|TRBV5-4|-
CASSLKGQRYTDTQYF
TGTGCCAGCAGCTTGAAGGGTCAGCGGTACACAGATACGCAGTATTTT
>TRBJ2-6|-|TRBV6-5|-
CASSLPQGSGANVLTF
TGTGCCAGCAGTCTCCCTCAGGGCTCTGGGGCCAACGTCCTGACTTTC
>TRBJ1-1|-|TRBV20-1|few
CSATKQGTEAFF
TGCAGTGCTACCAAACAAGGGACTGAAGCTTTCTTT
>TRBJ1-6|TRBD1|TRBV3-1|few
CASSQATGGHNSPLHF
TGTGCCAGCAGCCAAGCCACAGGGGGGCATAATTCACCCCTCCACTTT
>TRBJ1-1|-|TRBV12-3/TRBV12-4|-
CASSLDRGAWTEAFF
TGTGCCAGCAGTTTGGACCGGGGGGCCTGGACTGAAGCTTTCTTT
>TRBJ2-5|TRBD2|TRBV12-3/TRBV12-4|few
CASIQAGGTETQYF
TGTGCCAGCATCCAAGCGGGAGGGACAGAGACCCAGTACTTC
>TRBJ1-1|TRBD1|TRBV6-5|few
CASSYFGQGAAFF
TGTGCCAGCAGTTACTTCGGACAGGGTGCAGCTTTCTTT
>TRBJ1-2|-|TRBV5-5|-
CASSLWGVQNYGYTF
TGTGCCAGCAGCTTGTGGGGCGTCCAGAACTATGGCTACACCTTC
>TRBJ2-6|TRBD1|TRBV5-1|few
CASSQGGVLTF
TGCGCATCGTCACAGGGGGGCGTCCTGACTTTC
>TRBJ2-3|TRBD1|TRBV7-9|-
CASSRDRVTDTQYF
TGTGCCAGCAGCAGAGACAGGGTCACAGATACGCAGTATTTT
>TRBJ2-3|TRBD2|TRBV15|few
CATSRTIAGEATDTQYF
TGTGCCACCAGCAGAACCATAGCGGGAGAGGCCACAGATACGCAGTATTTT
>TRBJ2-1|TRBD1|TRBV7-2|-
CASGKQGSSYNEQFF
TGTGCCAGCGGGAAACAGGGGAGCTCCTACAATGAGCAGTTCTTC
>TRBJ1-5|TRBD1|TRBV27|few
CASSLSGTGGTYSNQPQHF
TGTGCCAGCAGTTTATCGGGGACAGGGGGCACCTATAGCAATCAGCCCCAGCATTTT
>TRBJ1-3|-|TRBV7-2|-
CASSVGQGNTIYF
TGTGCCAGCAGCGTCGGACAGGGAAACACCATATATTTT
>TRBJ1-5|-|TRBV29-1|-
CSVEEEGKGQPQHF
TGCAGCGTTGAAGAGGAAGGGAAGGGGCAGCCCCAGCATTTT
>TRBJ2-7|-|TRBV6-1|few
CASSEGGGDLGEQYF
TGTGCCAGCAGTGAAGGGGGCGGAGACTTAGGGGAGCAGTACTTC
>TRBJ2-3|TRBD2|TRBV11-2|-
CASSPTSGRSDTQYF
TGTGCCAGCAGCCCGACTAGCGGGAGGTCAGATACGCAGTATTTT
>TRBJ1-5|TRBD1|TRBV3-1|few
CASSQEPGGFGNQPQHF
TGTGCCAGCAGCCAAGAACCAGGGGGCTTTGGCAATCAGCCCCAGCATTTT
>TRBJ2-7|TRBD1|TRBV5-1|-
CASAITGAYEQYF
TGCGCCAGCGCGATCACAGGGGCTTACGAGCAGTACTTC
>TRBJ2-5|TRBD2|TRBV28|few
CASSSRGRGGETQYF
TGTGCCAGCAGTAGTCGCGGGAGGGGGGGAGAGACCCAGTACTTC
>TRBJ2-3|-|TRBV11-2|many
CASSLHWGPLGDTQYF
TGTGCCAGCAGCCTTCACTGGGGACCCCTCGGAGATACGCAGTATTTT
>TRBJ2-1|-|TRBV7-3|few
CASSLGAAFRDEQFF
TGTGCCAGCAGCTTAGGGGCAGCGTTTCGGGATGAGCAGTTCTTC
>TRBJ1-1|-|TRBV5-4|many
CASSLSPDLNTEAFF
TGTGCCAGCAGCCTGAGCCCCGACCTGAACACTGAAGCTTTCTTT
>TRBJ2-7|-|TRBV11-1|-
CASSFSGPPYEQYF
TGTGCCAGCAGCTTCAGCGGGCCTCCCTACGAGCAGTACTTC
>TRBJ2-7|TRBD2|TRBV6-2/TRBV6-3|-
CASTGGAYEQYF
TGTGCCAGCACGGGGGGGGCCTACGAGCAGTACTTC
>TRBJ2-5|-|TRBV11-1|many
CASSARREYSQETQYF
TGTGCCAGCAGCGCACGCCGGGAGTATTCGCAAGAGACCCAGTACTTC
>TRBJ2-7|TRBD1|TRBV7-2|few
CASSRGQVRSYEQYF
TGTGCCAGCAGCCGCGGACAGGTCCGTTCCTACGAGCAGTACTTC
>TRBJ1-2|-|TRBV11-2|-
CASSPVPANYGYTF
TGTGCCAGCTCCCCTGTACCCGCTAACTATGGCTACACCTTC
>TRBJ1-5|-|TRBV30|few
CAWSVGSNQPQHF
TGTGCCTGGAGTGTAGGTAGCAATCAGCCCCAGCATTTT
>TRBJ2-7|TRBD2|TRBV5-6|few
CASSHTMGLAGSEQYF
TGTGCCAGCAGCCATACTATGGGACTAGCGGGTTCTGAGCAGTACTTC
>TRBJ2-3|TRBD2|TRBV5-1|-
CASSLGLELGKDTQYF
TGCGCCAGCAGTCTCGGACTAGAATTAGGAAAAGATACGCAGTATTTT
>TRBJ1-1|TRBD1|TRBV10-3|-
CAISRDSSNTEAFF
TGTGCCATCAGCCGGGACAGTTCGAACACTGAAGCTTTCTTT
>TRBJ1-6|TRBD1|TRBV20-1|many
CSASYQGAVNSPLHF
TGCAGTGCTAGTTACCAGGGGGCAGTTAATTCACCCCTCCACTTT
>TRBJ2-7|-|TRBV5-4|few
CASTLGGMSSYEQYF
TGTGCCAGCACCTTAGGCGGGATGAGCTCCTACGAGCAGTACTTC
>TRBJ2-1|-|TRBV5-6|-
CASSLRRSSYNEQFF
TGTGCCAGCAGCTTGAGAAGAAGCAGCTACAATGAGCAGTTCTTC
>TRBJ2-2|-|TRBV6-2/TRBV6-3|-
CASTPRPSQGNTGELFF
TGTGCCAGCACTCCTCGCCCTAGCCAGGGGAACACCGGGGAGCTGTTTTTT
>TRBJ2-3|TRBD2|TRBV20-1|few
CSARDFYSWVLQASGRSTDTQYF
TGCAGTGCTAGAGATTTTTACTCCTGGGTACTACAGGCTAGCGGCCGTAGCACAGATACGCAGTATTTT
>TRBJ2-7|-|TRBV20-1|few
CSARRPGTPVYEQYF
TGCAGTGCTAGACGCCCCGGGACACCGGTCTACGAGCAGTACTTC
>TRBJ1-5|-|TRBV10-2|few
CASSEAFDQPQHF
TGCGCCAGCAGTGAGGCATTCGATCAGCCCCAGCATTTT
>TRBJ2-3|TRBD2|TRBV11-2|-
CASSPLGLAGGVFRRDTDTQYF
TGTGCCAGCAGCCCGCTGGGACTAGCGGGAGGCGTATTCCGACGGGACACAGATACGCAGTATTTT
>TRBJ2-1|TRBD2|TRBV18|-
CASSPPGLAGSTGSEQFF
TGTGCCAGCTCACCACCGGGACTAGCGGGATCAACGGGGAGTGAGCAGTTCTTC
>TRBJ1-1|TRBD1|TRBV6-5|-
CASSYSGGGSEAFF
TGTGCCAGCAGTTACTCTGGAGGGGGCTCTGAAGCTTTCTTT
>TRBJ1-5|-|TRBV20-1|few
CSASEQVNQPQHF
TGCAGTGCTAGTGAACAGGTCAATCAGCCCCAGCATTTT
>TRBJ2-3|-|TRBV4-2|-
CASSQDLGSARDTQYF
TGTGCCAGCAGCCAAGATCTCGGTAGCGCGAGAGATACGCAGTATTTT
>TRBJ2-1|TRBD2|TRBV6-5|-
CAGRGLAGVHEQFF
TGTGCCGGCAGAGGACTAGCGGGAGTTCATGAGCAGTTCTTC
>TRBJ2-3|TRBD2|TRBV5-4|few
CASSSGGSGSTDTQYF
TGTGCCAGCAGCTCGGGAGGTAGCGGGAGCACAGATACGCAGTATTTT
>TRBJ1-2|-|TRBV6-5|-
CASSYTAGRTTSGYTF
TGTGCCAGCAGTTACACTGCTGGCAGAACCACCTCTGGCTACACCTTC
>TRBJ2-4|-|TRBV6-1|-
CASSERRGRGNIQYF
TGTGCCAGCAGTGAACGCCGGGGGCGGGGCAACATTCAGTACTTC
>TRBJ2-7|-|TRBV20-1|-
CSAMDSPLDEQYF
TGCAGTGCTATGGACAGTCCGCTGGACGAGCAGTACTTC
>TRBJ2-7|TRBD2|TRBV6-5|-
CASSYSWLLAGEGPPYEQYF
TGTGCCAGCAGTTACTCCTGGCTACTAGCGGGAGAGGGCCCGCCCTACGAGCAGTACTTC